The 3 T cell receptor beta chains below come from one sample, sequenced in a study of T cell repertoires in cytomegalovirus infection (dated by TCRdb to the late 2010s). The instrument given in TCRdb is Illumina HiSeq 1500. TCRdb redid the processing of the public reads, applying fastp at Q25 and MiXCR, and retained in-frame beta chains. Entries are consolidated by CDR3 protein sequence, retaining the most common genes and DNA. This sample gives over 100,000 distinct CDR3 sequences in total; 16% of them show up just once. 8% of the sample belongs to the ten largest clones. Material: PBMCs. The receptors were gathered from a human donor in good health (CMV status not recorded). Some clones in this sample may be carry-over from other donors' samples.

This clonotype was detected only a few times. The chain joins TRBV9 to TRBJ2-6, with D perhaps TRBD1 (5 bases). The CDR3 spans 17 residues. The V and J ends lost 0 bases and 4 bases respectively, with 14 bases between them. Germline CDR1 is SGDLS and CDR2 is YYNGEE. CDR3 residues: CASSVEGWNSGANVLTF. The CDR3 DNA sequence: TGTGCCAGCAGCGTAGAGGGGTGGAATTCCGGGGCCAACGTCCTGACTTTC.

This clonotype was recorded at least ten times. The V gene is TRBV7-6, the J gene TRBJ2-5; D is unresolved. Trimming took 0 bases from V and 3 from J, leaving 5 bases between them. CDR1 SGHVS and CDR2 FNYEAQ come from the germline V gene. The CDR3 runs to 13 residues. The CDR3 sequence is CASSLAPEETQYF. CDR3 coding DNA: TGTGCCAGCAGCTTAGCGCCGGAAGAGACCCAGTACTTC.

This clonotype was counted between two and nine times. As DNA, the CDR3 is TGTGCCGTGGGAGCAGGGGGCATGACCGGGGAGCTGTTTTTT. This codes for CAVGAGGMTGELFF. V gene TRBV11-2 combines with J gene TRBJ2-2, with TRBD1 matching 8 bases. CDR3 length equals 14 residues. Trimming cost V 11 bases and J 5 bases; bases outside gene matches: 10. CDR1 and CDR2 from the germline V gene are SGHAT and FQNNGV.